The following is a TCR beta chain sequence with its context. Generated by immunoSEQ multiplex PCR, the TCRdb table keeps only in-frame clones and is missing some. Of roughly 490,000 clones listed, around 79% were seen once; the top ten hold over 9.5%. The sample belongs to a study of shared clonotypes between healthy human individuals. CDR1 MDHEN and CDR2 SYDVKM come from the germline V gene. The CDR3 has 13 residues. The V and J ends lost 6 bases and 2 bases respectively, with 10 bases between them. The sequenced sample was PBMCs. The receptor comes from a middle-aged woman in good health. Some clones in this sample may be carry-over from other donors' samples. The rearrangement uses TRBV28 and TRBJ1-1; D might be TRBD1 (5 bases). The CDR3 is CASSRDSNTEAFF. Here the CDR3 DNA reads TGTGCCAGCAGCCGTGACAGCAACACTGAAGCTTTCTTT.